This T cell receptor beta chain derives from a study of T-cell reconstitution after alpha-beta-depleted transplantation in children (dated by TCRdb to the mid-2010s). About the study as a whole: The study quantitatively tracked T-cell immune reconstitution after TCRalphabeta/CD19-depleted allogeneic hematopoietic cell transplantation in children using TCR repertoire profiling.

The treatment or condition label here, explained by the study, means: allogeneic hematopoietic cell transplantation with graft depleted of TCRalphabeta T cells and CD19 B cells. The children who served as transplant recipients had been given grafts of TCRalphabeta/CD19-depleted allogeneic hematopoietic cells. What the work shows at the level of the full study, not this receptor alone: Over the following months the frequencies of hyperexpanded clones went down, and after one year T-cell counts and TCRbeta diversity were mostly credited to newly produced T cells. The apparently early alphabetaT-cell count recovery about two months after transplant was reportedly dependent on only several hundred rapidly expanded clones derived from non-depleted graft cells. The high TCRbeta diversity at day 60 in some patients was ascribed to recipient T cells and intrathymic progenitors that had survived conditioning.

The junction shows trimming of 5 bases on V and 6 bases on J, and the gene matches do not reach 5 bases of it. The CDR3 sequence holds 14 residues, the cysteine and phenylalanine included. Kept here is only the CDR3 DNA, which spans 42 bases and is read in frame from base 1. The germline V gene sets CDR1 to SGHVS and CDR2 to FNYEAQ. The library was produced with PCR. The listed sequencing device is Illumina HiSeq 2500. Molecular barcoding was employed in the preparation of TCR libraries, with unique molecular identifiers being used to normalize TCRbeta repertoire quantification. The raw public data were reprocessed by TCRdb itself: fastp quality trimming at Q25, MiXCR clonotype calling, in-frame beta chains only. Each entry merges the rows of one CDR3 protein and shows their most common DNA and genes. The sample records 250,000 to 400,000 distinct CDR3 sequences, 23% of which are singletons. In total, the top ten clones hold roughly 11% of the sample.

Notes on this clonotype: Its antigen remains undetermined. No quality values exist for individual bases; no much larger clone is one base distant.

The specimen comprised PBMCs, mostly from graft donor cells, sampled 180 days after TCRalphabeta/CD19-depleted stem cell transplant. The clonotype originates from a male patient younger than 18 who had a stem cell transplant for acute lymphoblastic leukemia, so the T cells may come from the graft donor. The chain is assembled from TRBV7-6 and TRBJ2-5; the junction holds 11 bases that match TRBD2. The nucleotide sequence reads TGTGCCAGCAGCATAGGGACTAGCGGAAAGACCCAGTACTTC. This is translated as CASSIGTSGKTQYF.